The next 9 T cell receptor beta chains were all read from a single sample in a study of shared clonotypes between healthy human individuals. Sequencing was performed with immunoSEQ multiplex PCR; in TCRdb, only in-frame clones are kept and a portion is missing. The repertoire consists of around 2.1 million clones, with 90% to 95% occurring once and the leading ten covering under 2%. The naive CD8 fraction comprised CD45RO-negative cells positively selected for CCR7 and excluded terminally differentiated effector memory CD45RA+ cells. The sequencing input was naive CD8+ T cells from PBMCs. Receptor source: a young man in good health. Some clones in this sample may be carry-over from other donors' samples.

The chain employs TRBV27 and TRBJ2-5, with D tentatively TRBD1 (6 bases). The DNA end is more similar to TRBJ2-7, so the J call may be wrong. The CDR3 extends over 14 amino acids. Germline-derived CDR1 and CDR2 are MNHEY and SMNVEV (reference sequence). CDR3 in DNA: TGTGCCAGCAGTCCCCCGGACAGAACCTACGAGCAGTACTTC. Residues: CASSPPDRTYEQYF.

The V call is TRBV4-2, the J call TRBJ2-1, with a weak D call TRBD2 (6 bases). The V gene lost 1 base and the J gene lost 4 bases, with 11 bases spanning the gap. The CDR3 spans 15 residues. Germline assignment: CDR1 LGHNA and CDR2 YNFKEQ. CDR3: CASSQGTNPYNEQFF. The CDR3 nucleotides read TGTGCCAGCAGCCAAGGGACTAACCCATACAATGAGCAGTTCTTC.

Points on this clone: Other nucleotide sequences from this sample produce the same CDR3. The chain recombines TRBV29-1 with TRBJ1-2; D remains ambiguous. From germline, CDR1 is SQVTM and CDR2 ANQGSEA. This CDR3 has 8 amino acids. Trimming left V 7 bases short and J 6 bases short, with 3 bases between. The CDR3 sequence: CSEDGYTF. CDR3 DNA sequence: TGCAGCGAGGATGGCTACACCTTC.

The count of this clone is one. The V call is TRBV29-1, the J call TRBJ2-1, with 9 bases matching TRBD2. There are 15 residues in the CDR3. Trimming removed 7 bases from V and 8 bases from J; junction bases left unmatched: 15. Germline CDR1 is SQVTM and CDR2 is ANQGSEA. CDR3 nucleotide sequence: TGCAGCGGAAGACTAGCGGACCTATATACGGATGAGCAGTTCTTC. Encoded protein: CSGRLADLYTDEQFF.

This chain links TRBV29-1 with TRBJ1-2; unclear D gene. With 0 bases removed from V and 0 bases from J, the gap between germline ends came to 11 bases. Germline CDR1 and CDR2: SQVTM and ANQGSEA. The CDR3 has 15 residues. The CDR3 DNA reads as TGCAGCGTTGAAGACGGTGCATTTTCTAACTATGGCTACACCTTC. Translating gives CSVEDGAFSNYGYTF.

On this clone itself: The sample has other DNA sequences that encode this CDR3 too. This chain joins TRBV5-1 and TRBJ2-2, with a possible D match to TRBD1 (5 bases). The CDR3 loop spans 13 amino acids. Germline V gene data show CDR1 as SGHRS and CDR2 as YFSETQ. The V end was cut by 0 bases, the J end by 6 bases, with 6 bases between. CDR3 nucleotides: TGCGCCAGCAGCTTGGAAGGGGCCGGGGAGCTGTTTTTT. Protein: CASSLEGAGELFF.

The chain uses TRBV25-1 and TRBJ1-1, with 9 bases fitting TRBD1. CDR1 and CDR2 from the germline V gene are MGHDK and SYGVNS. Losses at the gene ends were 6 bases for V and 6 bases for J; bases not matched to a gene: 8. The CDR3 consists of 14 residues. The CDR3 sequence: CASSPTGQGSEAFF. CDR3 DNA: TGTGCCAGCAGCCCTACGGGACAGGGCTCTGAAGCTTTCTTT.

CDR3 coding DNA: TGTGCCAGCAGCTTAGATCCATTGGTTGGCACTGAAGCTTTCTTT. This translates into CASSLDPLVGTEAFF. V gene TRBV7-6 combines with J gene TRBJ1-1; D unresolved. V lost 1 base to trimming and J lost 4 bases, with 13 bases between them. From germline, CDR1 is SGHVS and CDR2 FNYEAQ. The length of the CDR3 is 15 residues.

Worth noting for this clone: Other nucleotide sequences from this sample produce the same CDR3. The CDR3 reads CASSVGGPYGYTF. The CDR3, as DNA: TGTGCCAGCAGCGTAGGCGGACCCTATGGCTACACCTTC. This chain joins TRBV9 and TRBJ1-2; D ambiguous. CDR1 and CDR2 (germline): SGDLS, YYNGEE. The ends were cut back, 0 bases at V and 4 bases at J, with 7 bases in the middle. This CDR3 comprises 13 residues.